This paragraph covers one TCR beta chain sequence. The target antigen is unknown. The protocol was immunoSEQ multiplex PCR, while the TCRdb copy is restricted to in-frame clones and leaves out a portion. The sample includes roughly 300,000 clones, about 89% seen only once; the top ten take under 6%. Germline V gene sequence: CDR1 MNHEY, CDR2 SVGAGI. The CDR3 totals 13 residues. With 6 bases removed from V and 5 bases from J, the gap between germline ends came to 13 bases. This sample is part of a study of Ad26.COV2.S vaccination and SARS-CoV-2 variants. Study background: Participants got Ad26.COV2.S intramuscularly, once or twice 56 days apart. Study findings and constraints: It is possible that the TCR breadth and depth analyses underestimated the total T cell responses.

Treatment: roughly 19 received Ad26.COV2.S at low or high dose, single or two shots; five or six received placebo; per-sample allocation not given. Sampling was performed 63 days after the first vaccine or placebo injection. This adult donor, from Boston, was 18-55 years old. The shot given was an Ad26 vector that makes Wuhan-strain SARS-CoV-2 spike. The chain joins TRBV6-5 to TRBJ1-1; D possibly corresponds to TRBD1 (5 bases). The sequences come from peripheral blood, collected in a trial of Ad26.COV2.S vaccine versus placebo. This TCR was recovered from a person aged 18 to 65 who received the Ad26.COV2.S COVID-19 vaccine or a placebo. CDR3 sequence: CASSRQGWTEAFF. CDR3 nucleotides: TGTGCCAGCAGCCGGCAGGGATGGACTGAAGCTTTCTTT.